Sequencing of this TCR beta chain was carried out in a study of blood T cell repertoires in COVID-19. Study overall: PBMCs, B-cell-depleted T cells, or T cells were the source of the cDNA or gDNA that made up the material.

TCRdb's copy holds only in-frame clones and misses some; the assay was immunoSEQ multiplex PCR. The repertoire has around 140,000 clones, around 80% of them found once; the top ten carry 13% to 15%. V gave up 4 bases and J gave up 4 bases, with 14 bases separating them. Germline V gives CDR1 SGHRS, CDR2 YFSETQ. The CDR3 is 14 residues long. Sequenced input: peripheral blood. The chain is built from TRBV5-1 and TRBJ2-5, with TRBD2 as a possible D gene (7 bases). This clonotype was sampled from a human donor with acute or convalescent COVID-19. The donor label of this sample is uncertain. CDR3 sequence reads: CASSPKGGRETQYF. The CDR3 DNA reads as TGCGCCAGCAGCCCGAAGGGGGGGCGAGAGACCCAGTACTTC.